This T cell receptor (beta chain) stems from a study of blood T cell repertoires in COVID-19. Study details: Some COVID-19 samples were acute and others convalescent; all came from the United States, Italy and Spain. The analysed material was cDNA or gDNA that came from T cells, B-cell-depleted T cells, or PBMCs.

From germline, CDR1 is LGHDT and CDR2 YNNKEL (reference sequence). The CDR3 length is 11 residues. V dropped 7 bases and J dropped 8 bases, with 11 bases sitting between them. Study processing details: Amplification of reference gene primers provided the estimated nucleated cell counts. The method was immunoSEQ multiplex PCR; TCRdb's version includes in-frame clones alone and lacks a portion of them. V, J and clone size reflect that table, while D and trimming were determined from the DNA. The profile covers under 300,000 clones, with 80% to 90% appearing a single time and more than 9.5% taken by the ten largest.

The TCR sequence derives from a woman in her seventies with acute or convalescent COVID-19. The sample consisted of peripheral blood. This chain uses TRBV3-1 (or the pseudogene TRBV3-2) with TRBJ1-1; no firm D call. The CDR3 is CASTHGGEAFF. CDR3 coding DNA: TGTGCCAGCACCCACGGAGGAGAAGCTTTCTTT.